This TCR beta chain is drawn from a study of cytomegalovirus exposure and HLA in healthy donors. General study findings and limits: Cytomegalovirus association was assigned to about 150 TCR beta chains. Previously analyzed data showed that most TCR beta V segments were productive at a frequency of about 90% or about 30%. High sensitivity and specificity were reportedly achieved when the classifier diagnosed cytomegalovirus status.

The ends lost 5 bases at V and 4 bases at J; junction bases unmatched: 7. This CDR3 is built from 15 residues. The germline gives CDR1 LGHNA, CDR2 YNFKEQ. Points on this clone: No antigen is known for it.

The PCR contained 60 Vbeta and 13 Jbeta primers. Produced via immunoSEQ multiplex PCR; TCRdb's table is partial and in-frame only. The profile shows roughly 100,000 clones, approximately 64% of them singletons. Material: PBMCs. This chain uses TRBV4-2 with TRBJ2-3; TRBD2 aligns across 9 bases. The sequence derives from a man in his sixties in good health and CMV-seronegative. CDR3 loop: CASSTGLADPDTQYF. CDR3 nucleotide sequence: TGTGCCAGCAGCACGGGACTAGCCGATCCAGATACGCAGTATTTT.